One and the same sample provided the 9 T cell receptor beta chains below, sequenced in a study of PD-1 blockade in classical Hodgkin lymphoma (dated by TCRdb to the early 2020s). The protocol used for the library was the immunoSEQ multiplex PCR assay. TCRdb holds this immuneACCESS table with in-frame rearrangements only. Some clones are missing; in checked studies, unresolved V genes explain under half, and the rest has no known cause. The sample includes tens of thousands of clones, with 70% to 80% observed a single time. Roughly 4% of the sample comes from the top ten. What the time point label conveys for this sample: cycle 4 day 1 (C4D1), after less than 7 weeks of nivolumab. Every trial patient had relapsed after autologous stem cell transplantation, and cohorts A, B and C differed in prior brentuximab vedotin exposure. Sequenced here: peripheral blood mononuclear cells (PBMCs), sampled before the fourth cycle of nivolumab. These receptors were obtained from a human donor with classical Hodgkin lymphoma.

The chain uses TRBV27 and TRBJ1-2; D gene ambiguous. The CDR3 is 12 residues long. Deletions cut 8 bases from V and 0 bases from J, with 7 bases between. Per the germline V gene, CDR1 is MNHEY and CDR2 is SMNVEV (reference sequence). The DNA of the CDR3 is TGTGCCAGCGGCCCTCCTAACTATGGCTACACCTTC. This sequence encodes CASGPPNYGYTF.

The CDR3 is CAWVGLAAYNEQFF. The CDR3 DNA reads TGTGCCTGGGTGGGACTAGCGGCTTACAATGAGCAGTTCTTC. The V and J genes are TRBV30 and TRBJ2-1; 11 bases map to TRBD2. Per germline, CDR1 GTSNPN and CDR2 SVGIG (reference sequence). CDR3 length equals 14 residues. Trimming removed 5 bases from V and 4 bases from J; junction bases left unmatched: 4.

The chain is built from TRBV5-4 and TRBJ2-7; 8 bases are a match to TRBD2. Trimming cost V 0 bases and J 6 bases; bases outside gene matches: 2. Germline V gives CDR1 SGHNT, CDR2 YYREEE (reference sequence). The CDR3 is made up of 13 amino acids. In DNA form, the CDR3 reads TGTGCCAGCAGCTTGGCCGGGGGGGCCGAGCAGTACTTC. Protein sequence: CASSLAGGAEQYF.

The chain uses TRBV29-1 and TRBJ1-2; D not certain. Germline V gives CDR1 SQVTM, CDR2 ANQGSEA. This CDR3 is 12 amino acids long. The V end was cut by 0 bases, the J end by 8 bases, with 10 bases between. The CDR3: CSVEERVRGYTF. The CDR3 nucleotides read TGCAGCGTTGAAGAAAGGGTTAGAGGCTACACCTTC.

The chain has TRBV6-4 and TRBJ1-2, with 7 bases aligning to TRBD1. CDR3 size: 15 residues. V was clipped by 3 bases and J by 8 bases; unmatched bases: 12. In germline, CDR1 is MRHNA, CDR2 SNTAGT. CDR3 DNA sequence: TGTGCCAGCAGTGAAACCCCGACAGGGTCGTGGGGCTACACCTTC. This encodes CASSETPTGSWGYTF.

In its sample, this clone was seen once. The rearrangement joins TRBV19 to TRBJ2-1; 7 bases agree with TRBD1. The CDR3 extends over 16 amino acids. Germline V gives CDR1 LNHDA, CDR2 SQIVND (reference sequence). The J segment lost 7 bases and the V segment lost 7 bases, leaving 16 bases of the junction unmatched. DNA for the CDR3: TGTGCCAGTATGGGACAGCTCAACTGGGTTAGGAATGAGCAGTTCTTC. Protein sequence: CASMGQLNWVRNEQFF.

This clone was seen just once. The DNA of the CDR3 is TGTGCCAGTAGTATAGAAGGGACATTCAATCAGCCCCAGCATTTT. It encodes CASSIEGTFNQPQHF. V gene TRBV19 combines with J gene TRBJ1-5; D possibly corresponds to TRBD1 (6 bases). Trimming shortened V by 0 bases and J by 3 bases, and 9 bases separated the two germline ends. Germline V gene sequence: CDR1 LNHDA, CDR2 SQIVND (reference sequence). The CDR3 is 15 amino acids.

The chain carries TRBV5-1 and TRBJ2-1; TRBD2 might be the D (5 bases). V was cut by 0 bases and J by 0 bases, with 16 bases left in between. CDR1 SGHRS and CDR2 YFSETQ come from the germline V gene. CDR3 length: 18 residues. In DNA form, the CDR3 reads TGCGCCAGCAGCTTGGGGAGAACGGGGAGCTACTCCTACAATGAGCAGTTCTTC. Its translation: CASSLGRTGSYSYNEQFF.

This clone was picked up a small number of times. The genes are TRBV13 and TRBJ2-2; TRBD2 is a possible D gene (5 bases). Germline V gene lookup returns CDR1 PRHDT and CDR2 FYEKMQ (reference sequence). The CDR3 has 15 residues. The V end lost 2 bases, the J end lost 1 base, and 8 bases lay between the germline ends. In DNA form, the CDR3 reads TGTGCCAGCAGCTTAAGCCGGGGGAACACCGGGGAGCTGTTTTTT. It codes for CASSLSRGNTGELFF.